The source of this T cell receptor beta chain is a study of cytomegalovirus exposure and HLA in healthy donors. The study's findings and limits: Follow-up analysis seemed to connect common viral pathogens with several of the most significant clusters identified. Earlier analysis found most TCR beta V segments productive about 87% or about 30% of the time. Later findings reportedly placed an Asian-associated ancestry cluster below the approximately 620-donor mean for N-insertions. Indistinguishable V segments, including TRBV6-2 and TRBV6-3, were excluded.

V dropped 3 bases and J dropped 2 bases, with 12 bases sitting between them. Germline CDR1 and CDR2: SGDLS and YYNGEE. CDR3 length: 14 amino acids. Turning to this clone: What it binds is unknown.

A multiplex PCR was run with 60 Vbeta primers and 13 Jbeta primers. Assay used: immunoSEQ multiplex PCR; TCRdb lists only in-frame clones, some missing. The repertoire table contains 130,000 or so clones. The TCR was taken from a man aged 18 to 30 in good health and CMV-seronegative. This chain connects TRBV9 to TRBJ2-7; tentative D call: TRBD1 (6 bases). The sample consisted of PBMCs. The chain's CDR3 is CASSARDTAYEQYF. The CDR3 DNA reads as TGTGCCAGCAGCGCCCGGGACACGGCCTACGAGCAGTACTTC.